This passage covers 21 T cell receptor beta chains from one sample sequenced in a study of OX40 agonist ivuxolimab in advanced cancers. Only in-frame clones appear in the TCRdb table, and some are missing; sequencing was by immunoSEQ multiplex PCR. The sample includes about 51,000 clones, roughly 86% of them seen just once. Source: CD4+ or CD8+ T cells sorted from blood, taken in a trial of the OX40 agonist ivuxolimab. Every receptor here comes from an adult with an advanced solid tumor such as melanoma, head and neck, liver or kidney cancer.

The chain employs TRBV7-2 and TRBJ1-2; tentatively, D is TRBD1 (6 bases). This CDR3 spans 13 amino acids. Germline loops: CDR1 SGHTA, CDR2 FQGNSA. The V gene lost 3 bases and the J gene lost 7 bases, with 12 bases spanning the gap. This CDR3 is CASSFSRGGGYTF. The CDR3 bases are TGTGCCAGCAGCTTCAGCAGGGGCGGTGGCTACACCTTC.

The chain combines TRBV5-1 with TRBJ2-5; 8 nucleotides agree with TRBD2. The CDR3 extends over 15 amino acids. CDR1 and CDR2 (germline): SGHRS, YFSETQ. Unmatched junction bases numbered 9, after V lost 4 bases and J lost 4 bases. Written as DNA, the CDR3 is TGCGCCAGCAGCGCAACGACTAGCGATGGAGAGACCCAGTACTTC. It is translated as CASSATTSDGETQYF. Based on the CDR3 plus reference TRBV5-1 and TRBJ2-5, the full variable domain is KAGVTQTPRYLIKTRGQQVTLSCSPISGHRSVSWYQQTPGQGLQFLFEYFSETQRNKGNFPGRFSGRQFSNSRSEMNVSTLELGDSALYLCASSATTSDGETQYFGPGTRLLVL.

The gene calls are TRBV28 and TRBJ2-5; D is possibly TRBD2 (6 bases). The V end lost 2 bases, the J end lost 3 bases, and 19 bases lay between the germline ends. The CDR3 runs 17 residues. Germline CDR1 MDHEN, CDR2 SYDVKM. CDR3 sequence: CASSLTGVGRRKETQYF. CDR3 DNA: TGTGCCAGCAGTTTAACGGGGGTGGGCCGAAGGAAAGAGACCCAGTACTTC.

This sequence joins TRBV6-1 and TRBJ2-3; 7 nucleotides line up with TRBD2. This CDR3 spans 14 amino acids. Germline values: CDR1 MNHNS, CDR2 SASEGT. The junction had 2 bases not matched to a gene; V was cut back by 4 bases and J by 1 base. CDR3 protein: CASSAAGGTDTQYF. The CDR3 DNA reads as TGTGCCAGCAGTGCGGCGGGAGGCACAGATACGCAGTATTTT.

This clone was observed a few times. The V and J genes are TRBV5-8 and TRBJ1-1; D is unclear. V lost 6 bases and J lost 0, with 9 bases in between. CDR1 is SGHTS, CDR2 YDEGEE, per germline. The CDR3 has 13 residues. CDR3: CASIPSVNTEAFF. In nucleotides, the CDR3 is TGTGCCAGCATCCCCTCTGTGAACACTGAAGCTTTCTTT.

For the CDR3, the DNA is TGTGCCAGCAGTTACGGGACACTGAACACCGGGGAGCTGTTTTTT. Amino acids: CASSYGTLNTGELFF. The chain carries TRBV6-5 and TRBJ2-2, with a possible D match to TRBD1 (6 bases). The CDR3 sequence is 15 residues long. The V gene lost 2 bases and the J gene lost 1 base, with 8 bases spanning the gap. Germline CDR1 reads MNHEY; CDR2 reads SVGAGI.

The chain combines TRBV2 with TRBJ1-1; possible D gene TRBD1, 5 bases. V was clipped by 4 bases and J by 1 base, with 7 bases between them. The CDR3 consists of 13 residues. Looked up from germline, CDR1 is SNHLY and CDR2 is FYNNEI. The CDR3 region has the DNA TGTGCCAGCAGTGGACAGCCGAACACTGAAGCTTTCTTT. This translates into CASSGQPNTEAFF.

This clone has a single count. The chain carries TRBV13 and TRBJ2-5, with D maybe TRBD2 (5 bases). The germline V and J ends were trimmed by 2 bases and 11 bases, with 15 bases remaining between them. The CDR3 spans 13 residues. Germline-derived CDR1 and CDR2 are PRHDT and FYEKMQ (reference sequence). CDR3 sequence: CASSLRVSGEQYF. The CDR3 DNA reads TGTGCCAGCAGCTTACGGGTGTCCGGGGAGCAGTACTTC.

The gene calls are TRBV28 and TRBJ2-5; 9 bases line up with TRBD2. Trimming removed 1 base from V and 1 base from J; junction bases left unmatched: 10. CDR3 length equals 18 residues. CDR1 and CDR2 from the germline V gene are MDHEN and SYDVKM. The CDR3 protein is CASSLFSGGTPGQETQYF. The CDR3 nucleotides are TGTGCCAGCAGTTTATTCAGCGGGGGGACCCCGGGCCAAGAGACCCAGTACTTC.

This chain connects TRBV19 to TRBJ1-5; the D is unclear. The CDR3 runs to 14 residues. Trimming removed 9 bases from V and 3 bases from J, with 15 bases in between. Germline V lookup: CDR1 LNHDA, CDR2 SQIVND (reference sequence). For the CDR3, the DNA is TGTGCCAGCGAGGGAGGGCTTAACAATCAGCCCCAGCATTTT. This encodes CASEGGLNNQPQHF.

J is TRBJ2-1 and V is TRBV11-3, with 7 bases that match TRBD2. The V gene end was trimmed by 0 bases and the J gene end by 10 bases; junction bases not matched to a gene: 6. This CDR3 region has 14 residues. CDR1 is SGHNT and CDR2 is YENEEA in the germline V gene. CDR3 region: CASSLDSGREEQFF. The CDR3 DNA follows: TGTGCCAGCAGCTTAGATTCAGGGAGGGAGGAGCAGTTCTTC. Variable domain in full (rest from reference TRBV11-3 and TRBJ2-1): EAGVVQSPRYKIIEKKQPVAFWCNPISGHNTLYWYLQNLGQGPELLIRYENEEAVDDSQLPKDRFSAERLKGVDSTLKIQPAELGDSAVYLCASSLDSGREEQFFGPGTRLTVL.

This chain links TRBV5-5 with TRBJ1-5, with D possibly being TRBD1 (5 bases). Germline CDR1 is SGHKS and CDR2 is YYEKEE (reference sequence). V lost 4 bases to trimming and J lost 6 bases, with 14 bases between them. This CDR3 is 14 amino acids long. DNA for the CDR3: TGTGCCAGCAGCCCGAAAGGAGGGGTTCAGCCCCAGCATTTT. It codes for CASSPKGGVQPQHF.

V is TRBV30 and J is TRBJ1-2, with a possible D match to TRBD1 (5 bases). The CDR3 length is 13 residues. V was trimmed by 0 bases and J by 5 bases, leaving 10 bases between them. Per germline, CDR1 GTSNPN and CDR2 SVGIG (reference sequence). CDR3 sequence: CAWSVGQLYGYTF. The CDR3 DNA reads as TGTGCCTGGAGTGTGGGGCAGTTGTATGGCTACACCTTC. Full variable domain (missing parts from reference TRBV30 and TRBJ1-2): SQTIHQWPATLVQPVGSPLSLECTVEGTSNPNLYWYRQAAGRGLQLLFYSVGIGQISSEVPQNLSASRPQDRQFILSSKKLLLSDSGFYLCAWSVGQLYGYTFGSGTRLTVV.

This clone was observed a few times. This chain uses TRBV5-4 with TRBJ2-6; 11 nucleotides agree with TRBD1. Losses at the gene ends were 5 bases for V and 3 bases for J; bases not matched to a gene: 7. Germline V CDR1 and CDR2: SGHNT, YYREEE (reference sequence). There are 17 residues in the CDR3. CDR3: CASRFWTGGGGANVLTF. The CDR3 DNA follows: TGTGCCAGCAGGTTTTGGACAGGGGGCGGTGGGGCCAACGTCCTGACTTTC.

The chain links TRBV28 to TRBJ2-5, with 11 bases aligning to TRBD1. The V segment lost 6 bases and the J segment 4 bases; nucleotides outside the gene matches: 7. The germline CDR1 and CDR2 sequences are MDHEN and SYDVKM. CDR3 length equals 15 residues. For the CDR3, the DNA is TGTGCCAGCAGAATGGGACAGGGGGAAGGAGAGACCCAGTACTTC. This translates into CASRMGQGEGETQYF.

V is TRBV11-3 and J is TRBJ2-1, with 11 bases lining up with TRBD2. The germline gives CDR1 SGHNT, CDR2 YENEEA. The CDR3 loop spans 15 amino acids. Trimming cost V 5 bases and J 5 bases; bases outside gene matches: 5. The CDR3 is CASSTGGLADNEQFF. Here the CDR3 DNA reads TGTGCCAGCAGCACGGGGGGACTAGCGGACAATGAGCAGTTCTTC.

This clone has just a few counts. V usage is TRBV4-1 and J usage is TRBJ2-5; 15 nucleotides line up with TRBD2. The CDR3 covers 17 residues. CDR1 MGHRA and CDR2 YSYEKL come from the germline V gene. With V trimmed by 4 bases and J by 7 bases, 10 bases remained unmatched. The CDR3 region is CASSLGLAGGPIGTQYF. The CDR3 nucleotides are TGCGCCAGCAGCCTAGGACTAGCGGGAGGGCCAATAGGGACCCAGTACTTC.

This clone was seen once. The J gene is TRBJ1-4, the V gene TRBV28, with D perhaps matching TRBD1 (5 bases). CDR3 length equals 13 residues. Trimming took off 4 bases at V and 14 bases at J, with 17 bases between the two ends. The germline V gene encodes CDR1 MDHEN and CDR2 SYDVKM. CDR3 sequence reads: CASSSPGLQFLFF. In DNA form, the CDR3 reads TGTGCCAGCAGTTCTCCGGGACTGCAATTCCTGTTTTTT. The whole variable domain, remainder taken from reference TRBV28 and TRBJ1-4, is DVKVTQSSRYLVKRTGEKVFLECVQDMDHENMFWYRQDPGLGLRLIYFSYDVKMKEKGDIPEGYSVSREKKERFSLILESASTNQTSMYLCASSSPGLQFLFFGSGTQLSVL.

This clone was counted a single time. V gene TRBV29-1 combines with J gene TRBJ2-1; possibly TRBD1 for D (6 bases). Trimming cost V 8 bases and J 3 bases, with 20 bases left between them. The CDR3 spans 15 residues. Germline lookup yields CDR1 SQVTM and CDR2 ANQGSEA. For the CDR3, the DNA is TGCAGCTTGAACAGGGATCCGGGATTCTACAATGAGCAGTTCTTC. Translating gives CSLNRDPGFYNEQFF.

The V call is TRBV30, the J call TRBJ1-5; 7 positions match TRBD1. This CDR3 is 16 amino acids long. Germline CDR1 reads GTSNPN; CDR2 reads SVGIG (reference sequence). Trimming at V came to 7 bases and at J to 4 bases, leaving 16 bases not matched to a gene. The CDR3 DNA reads as TGTGCCTACAGCAGGGGGACCGTAAGTCGTAATCAGCCCCAGCATTTT. Protein: CAYSRGTVSRNQPQHF.

The chain recombines TRBV20-1 with TRBJ1-1; TRBD1 is a possible D gene (5 bases). The ends were cut back, 4 bases at V and 8 bases at J, with 11 bases in the middle. Germline CDR1 is DFQATT and CDR2 is SNEGSKA (reference sequence). The CDR3 extends over 11 amino acids. The CDR3 reads CSANRGREAFF. CDR3 sequence (DNA): TGCAGTGCTAACCGGGGGAGGGAAGCTTTCTTT.